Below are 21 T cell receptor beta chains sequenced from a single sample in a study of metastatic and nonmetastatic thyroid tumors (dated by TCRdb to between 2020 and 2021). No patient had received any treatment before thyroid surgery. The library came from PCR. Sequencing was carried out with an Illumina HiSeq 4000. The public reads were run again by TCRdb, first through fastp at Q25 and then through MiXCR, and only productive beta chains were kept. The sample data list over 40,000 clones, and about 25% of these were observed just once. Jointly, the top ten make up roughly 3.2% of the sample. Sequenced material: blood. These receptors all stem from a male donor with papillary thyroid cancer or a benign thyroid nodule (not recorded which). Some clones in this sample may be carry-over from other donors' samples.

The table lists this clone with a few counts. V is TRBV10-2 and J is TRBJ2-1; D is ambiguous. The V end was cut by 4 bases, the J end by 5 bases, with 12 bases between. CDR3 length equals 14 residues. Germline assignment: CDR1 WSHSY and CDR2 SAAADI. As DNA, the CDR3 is TGCGCCAGCAGTGCTTGGACGTTAAACAATGAGCAGTTCTTC. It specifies CASSAWTLNNEQFF.

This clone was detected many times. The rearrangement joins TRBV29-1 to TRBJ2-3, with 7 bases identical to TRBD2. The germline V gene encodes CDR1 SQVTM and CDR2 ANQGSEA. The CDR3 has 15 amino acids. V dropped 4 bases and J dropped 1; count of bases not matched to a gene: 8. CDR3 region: CSVGMREFGTDTQYF. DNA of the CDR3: TGCAGCGTTGGAATGCGGGAGTTCGGCACAGATACGCAGTATTTT.

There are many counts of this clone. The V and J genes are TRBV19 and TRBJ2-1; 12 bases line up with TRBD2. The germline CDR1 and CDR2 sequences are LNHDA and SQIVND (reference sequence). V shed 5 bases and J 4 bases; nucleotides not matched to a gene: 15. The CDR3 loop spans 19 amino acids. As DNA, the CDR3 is TGTGCCAGTAGTGAGTTTTGGACTAGCGGGATTTCATCGTACAATGAGCAGTTCTTC. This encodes CASSEFWTSGISSYNEQFF.

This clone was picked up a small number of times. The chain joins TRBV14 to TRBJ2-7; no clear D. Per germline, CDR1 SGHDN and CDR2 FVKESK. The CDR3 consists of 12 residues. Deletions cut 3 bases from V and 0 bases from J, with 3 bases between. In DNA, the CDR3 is TGTGCCAGCAGCCACCTCTCCTACGAGCAGTACGTC. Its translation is CASSHLSYEQYV.

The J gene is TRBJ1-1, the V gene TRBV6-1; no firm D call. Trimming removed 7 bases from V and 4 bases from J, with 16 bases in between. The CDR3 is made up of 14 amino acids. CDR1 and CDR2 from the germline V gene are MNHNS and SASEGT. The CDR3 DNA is TGTGCCAGCAACCCCTCGACTTACCTCACTGAAGCTTTCTTT. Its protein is CASNPSTYLTEAFF.

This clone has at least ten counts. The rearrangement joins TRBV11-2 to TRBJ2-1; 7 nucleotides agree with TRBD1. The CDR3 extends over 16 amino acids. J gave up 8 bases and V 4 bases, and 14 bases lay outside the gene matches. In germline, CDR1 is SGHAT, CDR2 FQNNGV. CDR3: CASSSYGGYRGYEQFF. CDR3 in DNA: TGTGCCAGCAGCTCCTATGGGGGTTACAGGGGATATGAGCAGTTCTTC.

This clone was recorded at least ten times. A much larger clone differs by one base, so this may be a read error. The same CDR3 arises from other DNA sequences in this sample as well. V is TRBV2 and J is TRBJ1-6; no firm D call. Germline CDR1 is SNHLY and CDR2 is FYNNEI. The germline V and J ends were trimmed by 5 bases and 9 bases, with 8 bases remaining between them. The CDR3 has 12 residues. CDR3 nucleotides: TGTGCCAGCAGTCCGGATATTTCACCCCTCCACTTT. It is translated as CASSPDISPLHF. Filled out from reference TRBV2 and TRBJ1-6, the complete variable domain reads EPEVTQTPSHQVTQMGQEVILRCVPISNHLYFYWYRQILGQKVEFLVSFYNNEISEKSEIFDDQFSVERPDGSNFTLKIRSTKLEDSAMYFCASSPDISPLHFGNGTRLTVT.

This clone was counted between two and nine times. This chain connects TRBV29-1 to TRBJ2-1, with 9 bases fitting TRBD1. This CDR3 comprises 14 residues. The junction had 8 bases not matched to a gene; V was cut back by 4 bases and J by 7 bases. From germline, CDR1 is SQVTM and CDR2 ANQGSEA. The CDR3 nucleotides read TGCAGCGTTGTTACGCGGGACAGGGAAAATGAGCAGTTCTTC. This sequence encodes CSVVTRDRENEQFF.

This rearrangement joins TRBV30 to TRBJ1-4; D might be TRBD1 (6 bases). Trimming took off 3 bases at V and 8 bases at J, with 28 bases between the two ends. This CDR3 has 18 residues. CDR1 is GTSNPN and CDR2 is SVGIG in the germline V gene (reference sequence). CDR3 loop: CAWRSNGARRGGREKLFF. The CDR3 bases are TGTGCCTGGAGATCCAATGGAGCTAGAAGGGGGGGAAGGGAAAAACTGTTTTTT.

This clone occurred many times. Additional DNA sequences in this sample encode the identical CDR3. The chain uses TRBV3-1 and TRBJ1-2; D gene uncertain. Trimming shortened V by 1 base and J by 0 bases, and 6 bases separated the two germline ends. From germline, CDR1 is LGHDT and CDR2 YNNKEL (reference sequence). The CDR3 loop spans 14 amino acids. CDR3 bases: TGTGCCAGCAGCCAAGCGCAAACTAACTATGGCTACACCTTC. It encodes CASSQAQTNYGYTF.

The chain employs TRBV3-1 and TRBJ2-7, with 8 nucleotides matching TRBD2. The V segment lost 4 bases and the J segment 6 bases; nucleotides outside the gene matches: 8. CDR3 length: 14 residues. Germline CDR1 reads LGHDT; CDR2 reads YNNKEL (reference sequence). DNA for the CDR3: TGTGCCAGCAGCCCCCAGCGGGGGAGGTTCGAGCAGTACTTC. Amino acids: CASSPQRGRFEQYF.

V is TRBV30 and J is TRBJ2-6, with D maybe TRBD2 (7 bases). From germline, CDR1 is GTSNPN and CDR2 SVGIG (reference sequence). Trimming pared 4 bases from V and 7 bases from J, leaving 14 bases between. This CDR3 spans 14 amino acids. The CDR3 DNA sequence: TGTGCCTGGATGGGGGGAGGGGGAGCCAACGTCCTGACTTTC. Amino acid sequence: CAWMGGGGANVLTF.

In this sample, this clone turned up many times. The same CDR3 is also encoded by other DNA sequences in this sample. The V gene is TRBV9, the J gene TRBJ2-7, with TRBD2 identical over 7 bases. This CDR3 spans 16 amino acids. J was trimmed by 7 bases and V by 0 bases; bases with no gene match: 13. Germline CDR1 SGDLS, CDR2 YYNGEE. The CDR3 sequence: CASSVDPSAPGGEQYF. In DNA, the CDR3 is TGTGCCAGCAGCGTAGATCCGTCAGCCCCCGGGGGGGAGCAGTACTTC. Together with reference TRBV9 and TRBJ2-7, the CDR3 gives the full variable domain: DSGVTQTPKHLITATGQRVTLRCSPRSGDLSVYWYQQSLDQGLQFLIQYYNGEERAKGNILERFSAQQFPDLHSELNLSSLELGDSALYFCASSVDPSAPGGEQYFGPGTRLTVT.

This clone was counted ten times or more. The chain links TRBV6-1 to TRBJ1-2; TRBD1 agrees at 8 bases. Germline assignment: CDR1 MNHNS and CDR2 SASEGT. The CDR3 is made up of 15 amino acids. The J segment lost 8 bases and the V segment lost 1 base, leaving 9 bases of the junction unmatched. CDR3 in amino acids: CASSEEAGGSYGYTF. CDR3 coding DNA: TGTGCCAGCAGTGAAGAGGCAGGGGGCTCTTACGGCTACACCTTC.

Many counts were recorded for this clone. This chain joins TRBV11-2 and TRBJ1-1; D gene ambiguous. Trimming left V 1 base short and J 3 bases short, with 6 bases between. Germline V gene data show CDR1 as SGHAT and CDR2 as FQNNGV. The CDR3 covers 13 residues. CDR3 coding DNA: TGTGCCAGCAGCTTAGCTTCTTACACTGAAGCTTTCTTT. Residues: CASSLASYTEAFF.

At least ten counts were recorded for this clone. CDR3 region: CASSPAGDRVTETQYF. CDR3 nucleotides: TGCGCCAGCAGCCCGGCTGGGGACAGGGTTACAGAGACCCAGTACTTC. This sequence joins TRBV5-1 and TRBJ2-5; 9 nucleotides align to TRBD1. Germline CDR1 SGHRS, CDR2 YFSETQ. The CDR3 sequence is 16 residues long. With V trimmed by 4 bases and J by 4 bases, 11 bases remained unmatched.

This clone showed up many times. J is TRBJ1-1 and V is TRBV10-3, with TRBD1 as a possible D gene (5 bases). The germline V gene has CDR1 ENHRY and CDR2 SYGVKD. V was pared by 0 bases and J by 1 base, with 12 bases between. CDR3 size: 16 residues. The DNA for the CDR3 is TGTGCCATCAGTGAGTCGATCCAGGGCGGGAACACTGAAGCTTTCTTT. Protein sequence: CAISESIQGGNTEAFF.

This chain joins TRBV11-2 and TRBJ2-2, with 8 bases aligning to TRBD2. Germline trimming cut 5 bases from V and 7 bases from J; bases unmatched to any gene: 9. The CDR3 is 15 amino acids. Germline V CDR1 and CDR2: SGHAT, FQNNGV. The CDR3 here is CASSPSGRASGELFF. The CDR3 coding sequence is TGTGCCAGCAGCCCTTCCGGGAGGGCGAGCGGGGAGCTGTTTTTT.

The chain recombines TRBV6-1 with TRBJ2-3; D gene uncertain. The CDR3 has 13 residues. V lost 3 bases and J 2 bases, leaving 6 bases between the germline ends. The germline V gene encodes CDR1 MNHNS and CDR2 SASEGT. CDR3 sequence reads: CASSDMSTDTQYF. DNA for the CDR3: TGTGCCAGCAGTGACATGTCCACAGATACGCAGTATTTT.

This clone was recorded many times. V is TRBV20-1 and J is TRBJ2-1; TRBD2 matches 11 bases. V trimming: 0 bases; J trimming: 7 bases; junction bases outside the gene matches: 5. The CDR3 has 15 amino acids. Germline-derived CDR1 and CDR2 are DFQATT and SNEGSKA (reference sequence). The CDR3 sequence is CSAREPLAGGNEQFF. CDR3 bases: TGCAGTGCTAGAGAACCCCTAGCGGGGGGAAATGAGCAGTTCTTC.

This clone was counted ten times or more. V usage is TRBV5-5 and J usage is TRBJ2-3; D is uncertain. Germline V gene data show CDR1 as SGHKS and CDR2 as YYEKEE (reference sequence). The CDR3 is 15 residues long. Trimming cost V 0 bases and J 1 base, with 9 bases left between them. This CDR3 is CASSLEDGRTDTQYF. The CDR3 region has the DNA TGTGCCAGCAGCTTGGAGGACGGCCGCACAGATACGCAGTATTTT.